This section outlines one T cell receptor beta chain sequence together with its context. Its antigen remains unknown. Primers for the PCR totalled 60 Vbeta and 13 Jbeta. Assay: immunoSEQ multiplex PCR; the TCRdb copy retains only in-frame clones and omits some. The sample holds some 150,000 clones, about four fifths seen once. The CDR3 consists of 12 residues. V lost 5 bases, J lost 4 bases, and 11 bases lay in between. CDR1 and CDR2 (germline): SQVTM, ANQGSEA. This cohort consisted of healthy bone marrow donors. This entry belongs to a study of cytomegalovirus exposure and HLA in healthy donors. Study-level findings and limits: What a later analysis showed was that several of the most significant clusters appeared linked to common viral pathogens. The authors reported that TCR beta sequences could predict HLA-A and HLA-B alleles. These predictions were accurate for most subjects in the first cohort.

This TCR was sampled from a human donor in good health. Sequenced sample: PBMCs. This rearrangement joins TRBV29-1 to TRBJ1-1; D is undetermined. The CDR3 DNA reads as TGCAGCGTTCACTTCAGGCGCACTGAAGCTTTCTTT. Translated: CSVHFRRTEAFF.